This T cell receptor (beta chain) came from a study of blood T cell repertoires in COVID-19. Study-wide background: PBMCs, B-cell-depleted T cells, or T cells were the source of the cDNA or gDNA that made up the material.

The table came from immunoSEQ multiplex PCR; TCRdb's copy has only in-frame clones and leaves some out. The profile shows about 290,000 clones, approximately 86% of them singletons. This receptor was taken from a woman between 45 and 65 years old with active or convalescent COVID-19. The sequenced sample was peripheral blood.

The CDR3 protein is CASSSGTGKPGELFF. The CDR3 nucleotides are TGTGCCAGCAGCTCCGGGACAGGGAAGCCCGGGGAGCTGTTTTTT. The rearrangement uses TRBV2 and TRBJ2-2, with TRBD1 identical over 9 bases. J lost 6 bases, V lost 6 bases, and 8 bases had no gene match. Per the germline V gene, CDR1 is SNHLY and CDR2 is FYNNEI. There are 15 residues in the CDR3.